This T cell receptor beta chain was recorded in a study of shared clonotypes between healthy human individuals. This CDR3 has 13 residues. V lost 6 bases, J lost 0 bases, and 2 bases stayed unmatched. Germline CDR1 and CDR2: SGHDT and YYEEEE. CD45RO-negative cells were positively selected for CCR7, leaving out terminally differentiated effector memory CD45RA+ cells. Produced via immunoSEQ multiplex PCR; TCRdb's table is partial and in-frame only. Here the sample spans about 580,000 clones, 98% being singletons. V and J are TRBV5-6 and TRBJ1-1, with 7 bases aligning to TRBD1. This TCR derives from a man younger than 40 in good health. The sample taken for sequencing was naive CD8+ T cells sorted from blood. The CDR3 DNA reads TGTGCCAGCAAGGGGGCGGTGAACACTGAAGCTTTCTTT. Translating gives CASKGAVNTEAFF.